This T cell receptor beta chain is from a study of cytomegalovirus exposure and HLA in healthy donors. Worth noting for this clone: Antigen: not known.

Study-level points and caveats: It was taken for granted in presence/absence analyses that sequencing depth across donors was roughly uniform. Further analysis, carried out later, found HLA-associated TCR beta chains more clonally expanded than equally common other chains.

Both 60 Vbeta primers and 13 Jbeta primers went into the PCR. The protocol was immunoSEQ multiplex PCR, while the TCRdb copy is restricted to in-frame clones and leaves out a portion. The sample holds more than 150,000 clones, 65% to 90% seen once. CDR3 size: 12 residues. Germline lookup yields CDR1 SQVTM and CDR2 ANQGSEA. The sample taken for sequencing was PBMCs. This receptor was taken from a girl aged 2 to 10 in good health and CMV-seropositive. V usage is TRBV29-1 and J usage is TRBJ2-5; D might be TRBD2 (5 bases). The DNA matches TRBJ2-7 better at its end, which makes the J call doubtful. The DNA of the CDR3 is TGCAGCGTTCTTCGGGGAGCCTACGAGCAGTACTTC. It specifies CSVLRGAYEQYF.